The 20 T cell receptor beta chains below come from one sample, sequenced in a study of T-cell reconstitution after alpha-beta-depleted transplantation in children. As it was prepared, the TCRbeta library received unique molecular identifiers. TCRdb itself ran the PCR reads through MiXCR, one entry per CDR3 protein. The table shows approximately 85,000 distinct CDR3 sequences, with less than 15% occurring only once. The material was PBMCs, mostly from graft donor cells, obtained 180 days after TCRalphabeta/CD19-depleted stem cell transplant. The receptors originated from a male patient aged 2-10 years who had a stem cell transplant for acute lymphoblastic leukemia, so the T cells may come from the graft donor.

This clonotype was counted between two and nine times. The V call is TRBV5-1, the J call TRBJ2-3; 9 bases map to TRBD2. Germline CDR1 and CDR2: SGHRS and YFSETQ. This CDR3 spans 14 amino acids. Germline trimming cut 4 bases from V and 5 bases from J; bases unmatched to any gene: 5. CDR3 coding DNA: TGCGCCAGCAGCGGCGGGGGGGCGAGAGATACGCAGTATTTT. It is translated as CASSGGGARDTQYF.

The CDR3 sequence is CATKQGDTEAFF. In nucleotides, the CDR3 is TGTGCCACCAAGCAGGGAGACACTGAAGCTTTCTTT. The chain combines TRBV24-1 with TRBJ1-1; weak D call: TRBD1 (5 bases). V shed 8 bases and J shed 3 bases, with 9 bases lying between them. The CDR3 loop spans 12 amino acids. Germline CDR1 and CDR2: KGHDR and SFDVKD.

The chain is built from TRBV7-9 and TRBJ1-2; D uncertain. V was cut by 2 bases and J by 2 bases, with 15 bases left in between. This CDR3 is built from 16 residues. The germline V gene encodes CDR1 SEHNR and CDR2 FQNEAQ (reference sequence). In nucleotides, the CDR3 is TGTGCCAGCAGCTTACATGGAGCAGGACCCAACTATGGCTACACCTTC. Amino acids: CASSLHGAGPNYGYTF.

This clonotype was seen repeatedly, ten times or more. This chain links TRBV5-1 with TRBJ2-3; D is uncertain. Trimming took 4 bases from V and 2 from J, leaving 8 bases between them. The CDR3 consists of 13 residues. The germline V gene has CDR1 SGHRS and CDR2 YFSETQ. The CDR3 bases are TGCGCCAGCAGCCTCTCTCCCACAGATACGCAGTATTTT. Its protein is CASSLSPTDTQYF.

This clonotype was seen only a few times. The chain links TRBV7-8 to TRBJ2-7; TRBD2 matches 7 bases. Germline V gives CDR1 SGHVS, CDR2 FQNEAQ. V trimming: 1 base; J trimming: 0 bases; junction bases outside the gene matches: 3. CDR3 length: 15 amino acids. CDR3: CASSLVRGSSYEQYF. The CDR3 DNA reads as TGTGCCAGCAGCTTAGTCCGCGGGAGCTCCTACGAGCAGTACTTC.

V gene TRBV7-2 combines with J gene TRBJ1-5, with TRBD1 identical over 7 bases. The CDR3 length is 13 residues. Germline CDR1 is SGHTA and CDR2 is FQGNSA. The junction had 1 base not matched to a gene; V was cut back by 4 bases and J by 4 bases. The CDR3, as DNA: TGTGCCAGCAGCTCGGACAGGAATCAGCCCCAGCATTTT. Protein product: CASSSDRNQPQHF.

The chain employs TRBV20-1 and TRBJ2-7, with a tentative D call TRBD1 (5 bases). The germline V and J ends were trimmed by 6 bases and 6 bases, with 15 bases remaining between them. The germline CDR1 and CDR2 sequences are DFQATT and SNEGSKA (reference sequence). The CDR3 length is 12 residues. The CDR3 DNA is TGCAGTGCCACACCCGGGCAGGGCGAGCAGTACTTC. Its protein is CSATPGQGEQYF.

The V and J genes are TRBV4-2 and TRBJ1-2, with D perhaps matching TRBD1 (5 bases). V was shortened by 0 bases and J by 5 bases, with 7 bases between the two germline ends. The CDR3 is made up of 13 amino acids. The germline V gene has CDR1 LGHNA and CDR2 YNFKEQ. The DNA for the CDR3 is TGTGCCAGCAGCCAAGATACAGGATATGGCTACACCTTC. Amino acid sequence: CASSQDTGYGYTF.

This clonotype was seen a handful of times. This chain joins TRBV10-3 and TRBJ2-2; D unresolved. Germline CDR1 is ENHRY and CDR2 is SYGVKD. V was pared by 2 bases and J by 6 bases, with 16 bases between. The CDR3 contains 16 residues. The CDR3 region is CAISELGLRFPGELFF. The CDR3 nucleotides are TGTGCCATCAGTGAGCTCGGCCTGCGGTTTCCCGGGGAGCTGTTTTTT.

The gene calls are TRBV7-2 and TRBJ2-3; D is undetermined. Trimming removed 3 bases at V and 0 bases at J, with 16 bases between. Germline values: CDR1 SGHTA, CDR2 FQGNSA. This CDR3 has 17 residues. In nucleotides, the CDR3 is TGTGCCAGCAGCTTGCGACATTTGAACCCTAGCACAGATACGCAGTATTTT. It is translated as CASSLRHLNPSTDTQYF.

V gene TRBV20-1 combines with J gene TRBJ2-3, with D maybe TRBD2 (6 bases). Trimming shortened V by 3 bases and J by 0 bases, and 10 bases separated the two germline ends. The CDR3 is 14 residues long. Germline V gives CDR1 DFQATT, CDR2 SNEGSKA (reference sequence). Written as DNA, the CDR3 is TGCAGTGCTAGCCCTAGCGATAGCACAGATACGCAGTATTTT. It encodes CSASPSDSTDTQYF.

This clonotype was seen more than once but under ten times. V and J are TRBV30 and TRBJ1-5; D gene ambiguous. Germline values: CDR1 GTSNPN, CDR2 SVGIG (reference sequence). V was clipped by 0 bases and J by 3 bases, with 12 bases between them. This CDR3 comprises 15 residues. This chain's CDR3 is CAWSVRRVPNQPQHF. The DNA of the CDR3 is TGTGCCTGGAGTGTACGAAGGGTTCCCAATCAGCCCCAGCATTTT.

This clonotype was found a few times. The chain couples TRBV5-1 to TRBJ1-3; D call uncertain. Trimming pared 0 bases from V and 1 base from J, leaving 8 bases between. CDR1 is SGHRS, CDR2 YFSETQ, per germline. The CDR3 loop spans 15 amino acids. Here the CDR3 reads CASSLVWGSGNTIYF. The DNA for the CDR3 is TGCGCCAGCAGCTTGGTTTGGGGTTCTGGAAACACCATATATTTT.

This clonotype was recorded at least ten times. The V and J genes are TRBV7-9 and TRBJ1-2, with D perhaps TRBD1 (6 bases). The CDR3 is 14 amino acids. The V gene's germline CDR1 is SEHNR and CDR2 FQNEAQ (reference sequence). Trimming stripped 5 bases from V and 4 bases from J, with 14 bases between. This CDR3 is CASSHRVFPYGYTF. CDR3 sequence (DNA): TGTGCCAGCAGCCACAGGGTCTTCCCCTATGGCTACACCTTC.

This clonotype has a handful of counts. This chain links TRBV27 with TRBJ1-2; unclear D gene. The CDR3 runs to 15 residues. The V and J ends lost 2 bases and 1 base respectively, with 11 bases between them. Germline CDR1 MNHEY, CDR2 SMNVEV (reference sequence). CDR3 in amino acids: CASSLPHDINYGYTF. The CDR3 DNA is TGTGCCAGCAGTTTACCCCACGACATTAACTATGGCTACACCTTC.

This clonotype was seen ten or more times. V and J are TRBV29-1 and TRBJ1-2; 8 bases line up with TRBD1. From germline, CDR1 is SQVTM and CDR2 ANQGSEA. The CDR3 loop spans 16 amino acids. The J segment lost 4 bases and the V segment lost 6 bases, leaving 16 bases of the junction unmatched. This CDR3 reads CSVDIFHRGESYGYTF. The CDR3 DNA follows: TGCAGCGTCGACATCTTTCACAGGGGGGAGAGCTATGGCTACACCTTC.

As to this clonotype: Mismatch with germline at one junction end may stem from a read error. The chain is built from TRBV7-9 and TRBJ2-3; no reliable D call. CDR3 length: 9 residues. From germline, CDR1 is SEHNR and CDR2 FQNEAQ (reference sequence). For the CDR3, the DNA is TGTGCCACCTACCACCCCGTGGATTTT. Encoded protein: CATYHPVDF. The whole variable domain, filled in from reference TRBV7-9 and TRBJ2-3, reads DTGVSQNPRHKITKRGQNVTFRCDPISEHNRLYWYRQTLGQGPEFLTYFQNEAQLEKSRLLSDRFSAERPKGSFSTLEIQRTEQGDSAMYLCATYHPVDFGPGTRLTVL.

In this sample, this clonotype turned up once. In nucleotides, the CDR3 is TGTGCCAGCAGTTCGATTGCCTCTGGAAACACCATATATTTT. Protein sequence: CASSSIASGNTIYF. The V gene is TRBV6-5, the J gene TRBJ1-3; D is uncertain. The CDR3 contains 14 residues. CDR1 is MNHEY, CDR2 SVGAGI, per germline. V lost 4 bases and J lost 0, with 7 bases in between.

This clonotype was counted once. The V gene is TRBV13, the J gene TRBJ1-4, with unresolved D. Per the germline V gene, CDR1 is PRHDT and CDR2 is FYEKMQ (reference sequence). The V end lost 0 bases, the J end lost 5 bases, and 16 bases lay between the germline ends. The CDR3 contains 17 residues. CDR3 sequence reads: CASSLGLGVGENEKLFF. For the CDR3, the DNA is TGTGCCAGCAGCTTAGGACTGGGCGTTGGAGAAAATGAAAAACTGTTTTTT.

The table lists this clonotype with a few counts. The CDR3 nucleotides read TGCGCCAGCAGCTTACTAGGGGAGGAAGCCTACAATGAGCAGTTCTTC. Amino acid sequence: CASSLLGEEAYNEQFF. The chain joins TRBV5-1 to TRBJ2-1; D is perhaps TRBD2 (6 bases). V lost 2 bases and J lost 2, with 14 bases in between. This CDR3 has 16 residues. CDR1 and CDR2 from the germline V gene are SGHRS and YFSETQ.